This T cell receptor (beta chain) was profiled in a study of T-cell reconstitution after alpha-beta-depleted transplantation in children listed by TCRdb under 2016. About the investigation overall: T-cell immune reconstitution after TCRalphabeta/CD19-depleted allogeneic hematopoietic cell transplantation in children was quantitatively tracked in the study by means of TCR repertoire profiling. The research as a whole found: Over the following months the frequencies of hyperexpanded clones went down, and after one year T-cell counts and TCRbeta diversity were mostly credited to newly produced T cells. The apparently early alphabetaT-cell count recovery about two months after transplant was reportedly dependent on only several hundred rapidly expanded clones derived from non-depleted graft cells. In some patients, the high TCRbeta diversity seen at day 60 was put down to recipient T cells and intrathymic progenitors that had survived conditioning.

The library came from PCR. Instrument on record: Illumina HiSeq 2500. TCR libraries were prepared with molecular barcoding, using unique molecular identifiers to normalize TCRbeta repertoire quantification. TCRdb passed the public sequencing reads through fastp at Q25 and MiXCR, retaining productive beta sequences. Every distinct CDR3 protein forms one entry, paired with its most common genes and DNA. In all, the sample holds about 980,000 distinct CDR3 sequences, and about 30% of those were seen once. Roughly 30% of the sample belongs to the ten largest clones. In the paper's terms, the treatment or condition label means: allogeneic hematopoietic cell transplantation with graft depleted of TCRalphabeta T cells and CD19 B cells. The children who served as transplant recipients had been given grafts of TCRalphabeta/CD19-depleted allogeneic hematopoietic cells. About this clonotype itself: No cognate antigen has been identified for it. No base-level quality is on record; no much larger clone is a single base apart.

V and J lose 0 bases and 2 bases, and a span of 11 bases separates them. According to the germline V gene, CDR1 reads LGHNA and CDR2 reads YSLEER. The cysteine opens and the phenylalanine closes a CDR3 of 16 amino acids. Only the CDR3 region is kept as DNA, spanning 48 bases read in frame from base 1. The sequences come from PBMCs, mostly from graft donor cells, collected 360 days after TCRalphabeta/CD19-depleted stem cell transplant. The sequence came from a boy younger than two who had a stem cell transplant for SCID, so the T cells may come from the graft donor. The rearrangement joined TRBV4-3 to TRBJ2-1; no D gene call is confident. The CDR3 in this case is CASSQDEVGPYNEQFF. Read as DNA, the sequence is TGCGCCAGCAGCCAAGATGAGGTGGGCCCCTACAATGAGCAGTTCTTC.